The entry below describes one T cell receptor (beta chain). Its matching antigen is unknown. This record comes from a study of cytomegalovirus exposure and HLA in healthy donors. Libraries were prepared by immunoSEQ multiplex PCR; TCRdb keeps only in-frame clonotypes and omits some of them. This table has over 150,000 clones, 84% appearing once. Per germline, CDR1 MDHEN and CDR2 SYDVKM. The CDR3 covers 14 residues. V lost 6 bases and J 6 bases, leaving 15 bases between the germline ends. The donors formed part of the roughly 110-subject validation cohort, distinct from the approximately 670-subject first cohort. Findings and limits, study-wide: Clusters of TCRs from the first cohort tended to co-occur in the 120 validation repertoires (as a later analysis found). Rare TCR sequences dominated, though some public TCRs recurred in many donors. Reports showed the classifier diagnosing cytomegalovirus status with high specificity and sensitivity.

The sample comprised PBMCs. This TCR came from a woman in her 30s in good health and CMV-seropositive. J is TRBJ1-5 and V is TRBV28; D remains ambiguous. The CDR3 is CASRQDNFVQPQHF. DNA of the CDR3: TGTGCCAGCAGACAAGACAATTTTGTTCAGCCCCAGCATTTT.